This note documents a single TCR beta chain sequence. Its matching antigen is unknown. Here immunoSEQ multiplex PCR was the method, and the copy in TCRdb shows in-frame clones only, minus some. The sample has roughly 130,000 clones; more than 80% are singletons. The data derive from a study of cytomegalovirus exposure and HLA in healthy donors. Whole-study results and caveats: A few CMV-associated chains proved CMV antigen-specific in vitro.

Trimming at V came to 4 bases and at J to 10 bases, leaving 9 bases not matched to a gene. CDR3 length: 15 residues. The germline V gene encodes CDR1 SGHDT and CDR2 YYEEEE. The sample taken for sequencing was PBMCs. This TCR was sampled from a young woman in good health and CMV-seropositive. The gene calls are TRBV5-6 and TRBJ1-6, with 9 bases identical to TRBD1. DNA for the CDR3: TGTGCCAGCAGCACGACAGGGGGTTTCAACTCACCCCTCCACTTT. It yields the protein CASSTTGGFNSPLHF.